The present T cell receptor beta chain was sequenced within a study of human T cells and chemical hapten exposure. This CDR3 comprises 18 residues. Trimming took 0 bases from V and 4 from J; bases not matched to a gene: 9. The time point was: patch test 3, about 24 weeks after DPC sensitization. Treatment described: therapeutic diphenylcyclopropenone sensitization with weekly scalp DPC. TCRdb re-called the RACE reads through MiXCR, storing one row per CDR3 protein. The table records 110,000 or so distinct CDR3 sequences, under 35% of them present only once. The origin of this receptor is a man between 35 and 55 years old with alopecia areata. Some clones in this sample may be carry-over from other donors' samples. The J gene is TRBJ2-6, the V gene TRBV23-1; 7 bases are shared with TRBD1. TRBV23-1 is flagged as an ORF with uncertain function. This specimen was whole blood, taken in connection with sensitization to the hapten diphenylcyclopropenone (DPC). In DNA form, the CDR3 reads TGCGCCAGCAGTCAATCTGAGACAGGGATGTCCGGGGCCAACGTCCTGACTTTC. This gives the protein CASSQSETGMSGANVLTF.